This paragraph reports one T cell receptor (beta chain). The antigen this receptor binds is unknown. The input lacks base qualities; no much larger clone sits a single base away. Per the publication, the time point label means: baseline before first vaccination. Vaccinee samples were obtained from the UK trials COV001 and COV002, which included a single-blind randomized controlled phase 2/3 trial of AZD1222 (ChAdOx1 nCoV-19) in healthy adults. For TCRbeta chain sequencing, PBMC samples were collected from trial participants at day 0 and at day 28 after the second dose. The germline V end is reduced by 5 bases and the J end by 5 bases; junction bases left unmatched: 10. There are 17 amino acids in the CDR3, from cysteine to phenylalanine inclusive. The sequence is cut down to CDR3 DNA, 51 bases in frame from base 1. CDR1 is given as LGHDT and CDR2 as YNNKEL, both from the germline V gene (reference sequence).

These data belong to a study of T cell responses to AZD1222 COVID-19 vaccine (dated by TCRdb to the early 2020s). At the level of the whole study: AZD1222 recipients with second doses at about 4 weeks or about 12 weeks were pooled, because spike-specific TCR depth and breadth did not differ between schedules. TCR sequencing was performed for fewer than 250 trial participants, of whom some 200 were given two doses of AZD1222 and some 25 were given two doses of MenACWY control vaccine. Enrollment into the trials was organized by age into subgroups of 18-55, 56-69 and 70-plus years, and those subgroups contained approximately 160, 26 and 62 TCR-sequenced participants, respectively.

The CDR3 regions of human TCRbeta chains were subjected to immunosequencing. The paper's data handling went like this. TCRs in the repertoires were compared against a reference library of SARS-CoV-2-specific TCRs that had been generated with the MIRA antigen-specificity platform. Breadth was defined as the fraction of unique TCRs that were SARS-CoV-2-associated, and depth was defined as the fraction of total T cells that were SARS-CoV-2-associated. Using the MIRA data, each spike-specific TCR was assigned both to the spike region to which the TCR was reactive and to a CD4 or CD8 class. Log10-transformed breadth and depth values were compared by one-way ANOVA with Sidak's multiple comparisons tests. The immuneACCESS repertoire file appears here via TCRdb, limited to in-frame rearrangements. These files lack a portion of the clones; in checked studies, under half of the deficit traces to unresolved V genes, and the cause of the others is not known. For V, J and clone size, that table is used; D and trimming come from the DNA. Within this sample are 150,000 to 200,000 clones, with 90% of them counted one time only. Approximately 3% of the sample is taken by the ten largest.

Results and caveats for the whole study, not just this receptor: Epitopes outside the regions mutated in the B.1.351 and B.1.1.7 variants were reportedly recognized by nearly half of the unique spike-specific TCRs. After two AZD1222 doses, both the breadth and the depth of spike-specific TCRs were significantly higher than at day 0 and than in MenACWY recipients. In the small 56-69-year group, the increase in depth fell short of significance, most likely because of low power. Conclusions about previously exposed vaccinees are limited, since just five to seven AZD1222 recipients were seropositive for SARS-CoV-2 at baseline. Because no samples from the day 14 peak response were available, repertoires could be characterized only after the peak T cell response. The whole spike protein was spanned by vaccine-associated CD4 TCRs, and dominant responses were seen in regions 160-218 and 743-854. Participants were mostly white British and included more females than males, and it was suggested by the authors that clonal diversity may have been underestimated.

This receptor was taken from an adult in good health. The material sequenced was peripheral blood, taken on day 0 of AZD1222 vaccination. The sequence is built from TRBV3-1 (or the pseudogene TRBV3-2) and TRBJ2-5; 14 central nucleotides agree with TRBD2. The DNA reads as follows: TGTGCCAGCAGCTCCCGACTAGCGGGGGGGCGGGTGGAGACCCAGTACTTC. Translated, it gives CASSSRLAGGRVETQYF.